Shown below are 4 T cell receptor beta chains from a single sample sequenced in a study of cytomegalovirus exposure and HLA in healthy donors. PCR primers comprised 60 Vbeta and 13 Jbeta primers. The repertoire was sequenced with immunoSEQ multiplex PCR; TCRdb's copy has only in-frame clones and lacks some. The table has about 160,000 clones, approximately 80% seen once. Sequencing was carried out using PBMCs. The source is a man younger than 40 in good health and CMV-seronegative.

The chain links TRBV7-9 to TRBJ2-3; 7 nucleotides align to TRBD2. V dropped 5 bases and J dropped 1; count of bases not matched to a gene: 0. The CDR3 is made up of 13 amino acids. Germline lookup yields CDR1 SEHNR and CDR2 FQNEAQ (reference sequence). The CDR3 DNA sequence: TGTGCCAGCAGCACTAGCGGCACAGATACGCAGTATTTT. Translating gives CASSTSGTDTQYF.

V gene TRBV29-1 combines with J gene TRBJ1-2, with D perhaps TRBD1 (5 bases). The CDR3 has 12 residues. Per the germline V gene, CDR1 is SQVTM and CDR2 is ANQGSEA. The V end was cut by 5 bases, the J end by 8 bases, with 15 bases between. The DNA for the CDR3 is TGCAGCGTTAGTGGGGCAGAGGAAGGCTACACCTTC. It yields the protein CSVSGAEEGYTF.

This chain connects TRBV6-5 to TRBJ2-7, with D maybe TRBD1 (6 bases). V lost 2 bases to trimming and J lost 3 bases, with 17 bases between them. Germline CDR1 and CDR2: MNHEY and SVGAGI. This CDR3 contains 16 residues. This CDR3 is CASSYSPAGADYEQYF. CDR3 sequence (DNA): TGTGCCAGCAGTTACAGCCCGGCAGGGGCTGACTACGAGCAGTACTTC.

The gene calls are TRBV7-9 and TRBJ2-7; D remains unclear. The CDR3 contains 13 residues. Trimming pared 2 bases from V and 2 bases from J, leaving 7 bases between. Looked up from germline, CDR1 is SEHNR and CDR2 is FQNEAQ (reference sequence). CDR3 coding DNA: TGTGCCAGCAGCTTAATCCAGGCCTACGAGCAGTACTTC. It encodes CASSLIQAYEQYF. The full variable domain, rest sourced from reference TRBV7-9 and TRBJ2-7, is DTGVSQNPRHKITKRGQNVTFRCDPISEHNRLYWYRQTLGQGPEFLTYFQNEAQLEKSRLLSDRFSAERPKGSFSTLEIQRTEQGDSAMYLCASSLIQAYEQYFGPGTRLTVT.